The clone carrying this T cell receptor beta chain was detected many times. The data were obtained in a study of T cells in Graves' hyperthyroidism and ophthalmopathy. TCR beta CDR3 sequences were amplified from RNA transcripts. Researchers ran a first-round RT-PCR on the TCR CDR3 using the HTBI primer set. MiXCR, run by TCRdb on the multiplex PCR reads, gives a single entry per CDR3 protein. Seen here are nearly 600,000 distinct CDR3 sequences, approximately 14% observed once, and the top ten hold around 7%. The V gene lost 1 base and the J gene lost 1 base, with 10 bases spanning the gap. The length of the CDR3 is 15 residues. From germline, CDR1 is SGHVS and CDR2 FQNEAQ.

This sequence was found in a woman younger than 30 with Graves' ophthalmopathy. The material sequenced was blood. The chain carries TRBV7-8 and TRBJ1-1; the D is unclear. CDR3 sequence: CASSLDGPWNTEAFF. The CDR3, as DNA: TGTGCCAGCAGCTTAGATGGTCCATGGAACACTGAAGCTTTCTTT.